The sequence of this TCR beta chain was determined in a study of shared clonotypes between healthy human individuals. Deep level was the assay's run setting. About 30,000 T cell genomes, or roughly 200 ng DNA, went into the sorted-subset replicate PCRs. TCRdb's table, derived via immunoSEQ multiplex PCR, lists solely in-frame clones and lacks some. The profile covers hundreds of thousands of clones, with around 74% appearing a single time and about 1.8% taken by the ten largest. The V gene end was trimmed by 4 bases and the J gene end by 6 bases; junction bases not matched to a gene: 18. The germline CDR1 and CDR2 sequences are SGHNT and YYREEE (reference sequence). The CDR3 spans 18 residues.

The receptor was derived from a woman aged 25-40 years in good health. What was sequenced was memory CD4+ T cells sorted from blood. Stated subset: CD45RA-negative fraction. This chain links TRBV5-4 with TRBJ2-7; TRBD2 matches at 11 bases. The CDR3: CASSPSGLAASGGSEQYF. As DNA, the CDR3 is TGTGCCAGCAGCCCCTCGGGACTAGCGGCCTCGGGAGGTTCCGAGCAGTACTTC.